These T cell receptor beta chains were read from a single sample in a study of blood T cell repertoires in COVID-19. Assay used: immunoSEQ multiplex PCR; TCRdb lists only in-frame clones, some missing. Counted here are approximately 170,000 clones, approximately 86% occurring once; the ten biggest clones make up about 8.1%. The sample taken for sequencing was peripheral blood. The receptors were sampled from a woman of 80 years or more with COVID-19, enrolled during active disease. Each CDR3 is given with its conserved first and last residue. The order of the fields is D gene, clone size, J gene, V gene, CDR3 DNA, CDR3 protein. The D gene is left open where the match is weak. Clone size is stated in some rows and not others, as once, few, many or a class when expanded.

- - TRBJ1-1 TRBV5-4 TGTGCCAGCAGTAGTACCTCCTCGGGGGGCACTGAAGCTTTCTTT CASSSTSSGGTEAFF
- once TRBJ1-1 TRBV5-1 TGCGCCAGCAGCTTCGGAGGGTCGAACACTGAAGCTTTCTTT CASSFGGSNTEAFF
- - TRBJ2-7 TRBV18 TGTGCCAGCTCACCCCGGGACACCCTTTCCTACGAGCAGTACTTC CASSPRDTLSYEQYF
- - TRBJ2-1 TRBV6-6 TGTGCCAGCACTGATTCACAGGGTTACTACAATGAGCAGTTCTTC CASTDSQGYYNEQFF
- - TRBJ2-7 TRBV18 TGTGCCAGCTCACCACTAGCCTACGAGCAGTACTTC CASSPLAYEQYF
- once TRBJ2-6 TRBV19 TGTGCCAGTAGTATGGCTGGGCACGGGGCCAACGTCCTGACTTTC CASSMAGHGANVLTF
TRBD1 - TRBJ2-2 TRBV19 TGTGCCTGCCTAGACAGGGTGGCTTTACCCGGGGAGCTGTTTTTT CACLDRVALPGELFF
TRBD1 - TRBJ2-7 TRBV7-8 TGTGCCAGCAGCCGAACCCGGGACAGGGGTAACTACGAGCAGTACTTC CASSRTRDRGNYEQYF
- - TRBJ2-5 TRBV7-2 TGTGCCAGCAGCTTTCCTAGCCTAGAGACCCAGTACTTC CASSFPSLETQYF
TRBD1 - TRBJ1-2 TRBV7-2 TGTGCCAGCAGCCAGGGGACAGGGAGAAGCTACACCTTC CASSQGTGRSYTF
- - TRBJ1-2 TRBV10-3 TGTGCCATCAGTGAGTCGCAGGTGGATGGCTACACCTTC CAISESQVDGYTF
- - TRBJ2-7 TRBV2 TGTGCCAGCCAGTGGCAGGGGGGCTACGAGCAGTACTTC CASQWQGGYEQYF
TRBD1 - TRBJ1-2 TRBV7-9 TGTGCCAGCAGCTTGGGGACAGGGGGCTTTTTTGGCTACACCTTC CASSLGTGGFFGYTF
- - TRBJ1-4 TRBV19 TGTGCCAGTAGTATTCGGGGGATGTTTGAAAAACTGTTTTTT CASSIRGMFEKLFF
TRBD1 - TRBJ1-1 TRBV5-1 TGCGCCAGCAGCATTGGGGGTACAGGGGACTACACTGAAGCTTTCTTT CASSIGGTGDYTEAFF
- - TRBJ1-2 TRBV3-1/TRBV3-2 TGTGCCAGCAGCCAAGACAGTTCCTATGGCTACACCTTC CASSQDSSYGYTF